What follows are 28 T cell receptor beta chains derived from one specimen sequenced in a study of graft-versus-host responses after intestinal transplantation. The table came from immunoSEQ multiplex PCR; TCRdb's copy has only in-frame clones and leaves some out. The data contain about 96,000 clones, roughly 90% of them singletons. No antigen has been assigned to these receptors. Material: unstimulated CD4+ T cells sorted from spleen or lymph node cells, obtained before intestinal transplant. All receptors derive from a human donor who received an intestinal transplant.

V and J are TRBV7-9 and TRBJ2-7; D is uncertain. Germline-derived CDR1 and CDR2 are SEHNR and FQNEAQ (reference sequence). Trimming cost V 5 bases and J 4 bases, with 12 bases left between them. The CDR3 runs 13 residues. The CDR3 nucleotides are TGTGCCAGCAGCATAACACAGTGGTACGAGCAGTACTTC. Translation: CASSITQWYEQYF.

The J gene is TRBJ2-1, the V gene TRBV5-6; the match to TRBD2 covers 9 bases. CDR3 size: 14 residues. Per the germline V gene, CDR1 is SGHDT and CDR2 is YYEEEE. Unmatched junction bases numbered 9, after V lost 5 bases and J lost 9 bases. This CDR3 is CASRPGLATLEQFF. DNA of the CDR3: TGTGCCAGCAGGCCGGGACTAGCTACCCTTGAGCAGTTCTTC.

This clone has a single count. CDR3 protein: CASSVSGTSNQPQHF. The CDR3 nucleotides are TGTGCCAGCAGTGTGTCGGGGACTTCCAATCAGCCCCAGCATTTT. V usage is TRBV2 and J usage is TRBJ1-5; a possible D gene is TRBD1 (5 bases). Germline V lookup: CDR1 SNHLY, CDR2 FYNNEI. This CDR3 is 15 amino acids long. The V gene lost 4 bases and the J gene lost 3 bases, with 13 bases spanning the gap.

The V call is TRBV4-3, the J call TRBJ2-3; possibly TRBD1 for D (6 bases). This CDR3 is 14 amino acids long. V was clipped by 4 bases and J by 5 bases, with 13 bases between them. Germline CDR1 is LGHNA and CDR2 is YSLEER. DNA of the CDR3: TGCGCCAGCAGCCCCTGGCAGGGGAGAGATACGCAGTATTTT. Residues: CASSPWQGRDTQYF.

The V and J genes are TRBV6-5 and TRBJ1-4; 7 nucleotides match TRBD1. The CDR3 has 13 residues. The V segment lost 2 bases and the J segment 7 bases; nucleotides outside the gene matches: 1. Germline assignment: CDR1 MNHEY and CDR2 SVGAGI. CDR3 protein: CASSYRGLEKLFF. In nucleotides, the CDR3 is TGTGCCAGCAGTTACAGGGGGCTTGAAAAACTGTTTTTT.

The rearrangement joins TRBV6-5 to TRBJ2-7, with 8 bases that match TRBD1. Trimming cost V 5 bases and J 3 bases; bases outside gene matches: 3. The CDR3 is 13 residues long. The germline gives CDR1 MNHEY, CDR2 SVGAGI. The CDR3 protein is CASSRTGNYEQYF. The CDR3, as DNA: TGTGCCAGCAGTCGGACAGGGAACTACGAGCAGTACTTC.

The table lists this clone with a count of one. V usage is TRBV7-3 and J usage is TRBJ2-1; the match to TRBD1 covers 9 bases. V lost 6 bases and J lost 9; bases outside the gene matches: 6. The germline CDR1 and CDR2 sequences are SGHTA and FQGTGA. The CDR3 loop spans 13 amino acids. CDR3 nucleotide sequence: TGTGCCAGCAGTTCCGACAGGGGGGTTGAGCAGTTCTTC. Protein: CASSSDRGVEQFF.

The chain is built from TRBV4-2 and TRBJ2-2, with TRBD2 matching over 13 bases. The CDR3 contains 18 residues. From germline, CDR1 is LGHNA and CDR2 YNFKEQ. V trimming: 0 bases; J trimming: 1 base; junction bases outside the gene matches: 2. The CDR3 sequence: CASSQDRTSGGNTGELFF. The CDR3 bases are TGTGCCAGCAGCCAAGATCGGACTAGCGGGGGGAACACCGGGGAGCTGTTTTTT.

The V and J genes are TRBV4-3 and TRBJ1-3, with D possibly TRBD1 on 5 matching bases. The V end lost 2 bases, the J end lost 2 bases, and 13 bases lay between the germline ends. Germline V lookup: CDR1 LGHNA, CDR2 YSLEER. The CDR3 is 16 residues long. Here the CDR3 reads CASSQNPRVAGNTIYF. The CDR3 bases are TGCGCCAGCAGCCAAAACCCCAGGGTTGCTGGAAACACCATATATTTT.

The V and J genes are TRBV28 and TRBJ1-2; 9 nucleotides align to TRBD1. The CDR3 spans 12 residues. CDR1 is MDHEN and CDR2 is SYDVKM in the germline V gene. V was pared by 5 bases and J by 7 bases, with 2 bases of the junction left unmatched. The CDR3 region has the DNA TGTGCCAGCAGTCGGGACAGGGTTGGCTACACCTTC. It is translated as CASSRDRVGYTF.

This clone showed up just once. The rearrangement joins TRBV19 to TRBJ2-5, with a weak D call TRBD2 (5 bases). The CDR3 has 15 residues. V was shortened by 4 bases and J by 0 bases, with 12 bases between the two germline ends. The V gene's germline CDR1 is LNHDA and CDR2 SQIVND (reference sequence). CDR3 amino acids: CASSRGLAYQETQYF. The CDR3 DNA is TGTGCCAGTAGTAGAGGACTCGCTTACCAAGAGACCCAGTACTTC.

The rearrangement joins TRBV9 to TRBJ2-7; 10 bases align to TRBD2. V lost 0 bases and J lost 6; bases outside the gene matches: 0. The CDR3 consists of 13 residues. Germline V gives CDR1 SGDLS, CDR2 YYNGEE. As DNA, the CDR3 is TGTGCCAGCAGCGTAGCTAGCGGGAGCGAGCAGTACTTC. It codes for CASSVASGSEQYF.

V and J are TRBV5-7 and TRBJ1-2, with D maybe TRBD1 (5 bases). TRBV5-7 is flagged as an ORF with uncertain function. The CDR3 extends over 16 amino acids. The V end lost 0 bases, the J end lost 1 base, and 13 bases lay between the germline ends. Here the CDR3 DNA reads TGTGCCAGCAGCTTGGCGTCGGAGGGGATTAACTATGGCTACACCTTC. Translated: CASSLASEGINYGYTF.

This clone was observed a single time. CDR3 DNA sequence: TGTGCCAGCACCAAAGTGACAGGAGAAGAGACCCAGTACTTC. Translating it yields CASTKVTGEETQYF. The gene calls are TRBV2 and TRBJ2-5, with D tentatively TRBD1 (6 bases). Germline values: CDR1 SNHLY, CDR2 FYNNEI. V lost 7 bases to trimming and J lost 3 bases, with 15 bases between them. This CDR3 is 14 amino acids long.

The chain couples TRBV12-5 to TRBJ2-5; 7 nucleotides align to TRBD2. Germline values: CDR1 LGHNT, CDR2 FRNRAP. The CDR3 consists of 15 residues. Germline trimming cut 0 bases from V and 2 bases from J; bases unmatched to any gene: 3. CDR3 region: CASGLVPGLQETQYF. As DNA, the CDR3 is TGTGCTAGTGGTTTGGTACCGGGACTACAAGAGACCCAGTACTTC.

J is TRBJ1-1 and V is TRBV20-1; D is unclear. The germline V and J ends were trimmed by 2 bases and 1 base, with 2 bases remaining between them. The CDR3 has 11 amino acids. CDR1 is DFQATT and CDR2 is SNEGSKA in the germline V gene (reference sequence). CDR3 sequence reads: CSARQNTEAFF. In DNA form, the CDR3 reads TGCAGTGCTAGACAGAACACTGAAGCTTTCTTT.

The rearrangement uses TRBV7-6 and TRBJ2-6, with D possibly matching TRBD1 (6 bases). The V gene lost 5 bases and the J gene lost 1 base, with 24 bases spanning the gap. This CDR3 region has 20 residues. CDR1 is SGHVS and CDR2 is FNYEAQ in the germline V gene. CDR3 sequence (DNA): TGTGCCAGCAGCGCCAGGGGAGCCCTCTCTGTTAAATCTGGGGCCAACGTCCTGACTTTC. It codes for CASSARGALSVKSGANVLTF.

The J gene is TRBJ1-1, the V gene TRBV5-1; TRBD1 aligns across 11 bases. This CDR3 is 12 amino acids long. Germline V CDR1 and CDR2: SGHRS, YFSETQ. J was trimmed by 11 bases and V by 4 bases; bases with no gene match: 4. The CDR3 nucleotides read TGCGCCAGCAGCCCTGGACAGGGGGCCGCTTTCTTT. It translates to CASSPGQGAAFF.

The rearrangement uses TRBV29-1 and TRBJ2-2; 8 bases fit TRBD1. The trim removed 2 bases at V and 4 bases at J, leaving 9 bases unmatched. In germline, CDR1 is SQVTM, CDR2 ANQGSEA. The CDR3 is made up of 16 amino acids. CDR3 in DNA: TGCAGCGTTGAACTAAGACAGGGGATGGCCACCGGGGAGCTGTTTTTT. It is translated as CSVELRQGMATGELFF.

The chain recombines TRBV6-5 with TRBJ2-7; D perhaps matches TRBD1 (5 bases). V lost 3 bases and J lost 7, with 16 bases in between. This CDR3 has 14 residues. Germline CDR1 reads MNHEY; CDR2 reads SVGAGI. The CDR3 region is CASSYSGRAWEQYF. Written as DNA, the CDR3 is TGTGCCAGCAGTTATTCGGGCAGGGCGTGGGAGCAGTACTTC.

V and J are TRBV4-3 and TRBJ2-2, with 10 bases fitting TRBD2. The trim removed 3 bases at V and 2 bases at J, leaving 9 bases unmatched. Germline CDR1 reads LGHNA; CDR2 reads YSLEER. The CDR3 length is 18 residues. The CDR3 nucleotides are TGCGCCAGCAGCCATGAACTTAGCGGGGGGATCAACACCGGGGAGCTGTTTTTT. This translates into CASSHELSGGINTGELFF.

V gene TRBV15 combines with J gene TRBJ1-2, with 9 bases lining up with TRBD1. The CDR3 runs to 17 residues. The germline CDR1 and CDR2 sequences are LNHNV and YYDKDF (reference sequence). V gave up 1 base and J gave up 4 bases; unmatched junction bases: 10. The CDR3 DNA sequence: TGTGCCACCAGCAGAGTGCTAGGGACAGGGAAACGCTATGGCTACACCTTC. It encodes CATSRVLGTGKRYGYTF.

The rearrangement uses TRBV30 and TRBJ1-3; no reliable D call. Germline CDR1 is GTSNPN and CDR2 is SVGIG (reference sequence). This CDR3 region has 15 residues. Trimming removed 1 base from V and 4 bases from J, with 14 bases in between. This CDR3 reads CAWSAKETGGNTIYF. CDR3 coding DNA: TGTGCCTGGAGTGCAAAGGAGACGGGAGGAAACACCATATATTTT.

J is TRBJ2-1 and V is TRBV5-1; TRBD1 matches 7 bases. This CDR3 is built from 14 residues. V lost 4 bases to trimming and J lost 7 bases; unmatched junction nucleotides: 8. The germline CDR1 and CDR2 sequences are SGHRS and YFSETQ. CDR3 sequence reads: CASSDDRELNEQFF. The DNA of the CDR3 is TGCGCCAGCAGCGATGACAGGGAGTTGAATGAGCAGTTCTTC.

This chain joins TRBV11-2 and TRBJ1-1; a possible D gene is TRBD1 (5 bases). The CDR3 has 17 residues. The germline gives CDR1 SGHAT, CDR2 FQNNGV. The V gene lost 7 bases and the J gene lost 3 bases, with 24 bases spanning the gap. CDR3 protein: CASNPGVARAGYTEAFF. CDR3 nucleotides: TGTGCCAGCAATCCGGGAGTGGCCAGGGCAGGGTACACTGAAGCTTTCTTT.

The chain uses TRBV7-9 and TRBJ1-1, with 11 nucleotides matching TRBD1. Germline V lookup: CDR1 SEHNR, CDR2 FQNEAQ (reference sequence). The CDR3 has 14 amino acids. After removal of 5 bases from V and 3 bases from J, the junction contained 2 bases not matched to a gene. In DNA form, the CDR3 reads TGTGCCAGCAGCACGGGACAGGGGGACACTGAAGCTTTCTTT. Protein: CASSTGQGDTEAFF.

The chain employs TRBV15 and TRBJ2-3, with TRBD2 matching over 11 bases. The V and J ends lost 5 bases and 7 bases, in that order; junction bases with no gene match: 14. This CDR3 region has 17 residues. Germline CDR1 reads LNHNV; CDR2 reads YYDKDF (reference sequence). The CDR3 DNA is TGTGCCACCAGCGGACCCCTCCTAGCGGGGGGCCCACATACGCAGTATTTT. It codes for CATSGPLLAGGPHTQYF.

This clone was seen only once. One end of the junction does not line up with germline, which may come from a read error. This rearrangement joins TRBV4-2 to TRBJ1-2; 8 nucleotides align to TRBD1. The length of the CDR3 is 16 residues. CDR1 and CDR2 from the germline V gene are LGHNA and YNFKEQ. The CDR3 region is CASSKETGGANYGYTF. The CDR3 DNA reads as TGTGCCAGCAGCAAAGAAACAGGGGGAGCTAACTATGGCTACACCTTC.